This passage covers 27 T cell receptor beta chains from one sample sequenced in a study of blood T cell dynamics during melanoma immunotherapy. Produced via immunoSEQ multiplex PCR; TCRdb's table is partial and in-frame only. The sample yields under 20,000 clones, roughly four fifths seen once. Described time point: pre-treatment baseline. This specimen consisted of blood, obtained from a patient treated with checkpoint blockade. These receptors were taken from a human donor with melanoma.

V gene TRBV7-3 combines with J gene TRBJ2-3; D call uncertain. The CDR3 has 13 amino acids. V lost 4 bases and J 0 bases, leaving 5 bases between the germline ends. Germline CDR1 SGHTA, CDR2 FQGTGA. This chain's CDR3 is CASSSPSTDTQYF. CDR3 sequence (DNA): TGTGCCAGCAGCTCCCCCAGCACAGATACGCAGTATTTT.

The chain carries TRBV12-2 and TRBJ1-1; the table's D gene call, TRBD1, was not cross checked with the DNA. TRBV12-2 is reported as a pseudogene. The CDR3 has 23 amino acids. In DNA form, the CDR3 reads TGTGCAAGTCGCTTAGCCGGGACAGGGCTTTCTGGTCCTCCTAAGTACGCATTAAGCTTAGCTTTCTTT. It specifies CASRLAGTGLSGPPKYALSLAFF.

The J gene is TRBJ2-3, the V gene TRBV14, with D hard to call. The CDR3 has 16 residues. The V end lost 0 bases, the J end lost 4 bases, and 14 bases lay between the germline ends. Germline V gene sequence: CDR1 SGHDN, CDR2 FVKESK. This CDR3 reads CASSQEGRKRPDTQYF. As DNA, the CDR3 is TGTGCCAGCAGCCAAGAAGGGCGGAAAAGGCCAGATACGCAGTATTTT.

The chain links TRBV5-4 to TRBJ2-1, with a tentative D call TRBD1 (5 bases). Germline loops: CDR1 SGHNT, CDR2 YYREEE (reference sequence). The CDR3 loop spans 13 amino acids. V dropped 1 base and J dropped 7 bases, with 9 bases sitting between them. The CDR3 DNA sequence: TGTGCCAGCAGCTTGCAGGGTGGGAATGAGCAGTTCTTC. Its translation: CASSLQGGNEQFF.

The gene calls are TRBV4-3 and TRBJ1-1; D is uncertain. Trimming left V 0 bases short and J 1 base short, with 12 bases between. Germline loops: CDR1 LGHNA, CDR2 YSLEER. CDR3 size: 16 residues. The CDR3 here is CASSQELGRKNTEAFF. As DNA, the CDR3 is TGCGCCAGCAGCCAAGAGCTAGGCAGAAAGAACACTGAAGCTTTCTTT.

The rearrangement uses TRBV28 and TRBJ2-7, with 8 bases aligning to TRBD1. CDR3 length equals 14 residues. Germline loops: CDR1 MDHEN, CDR2 SYDVKM. Unmatched junction bases numbered 7, after V lost 6 bases and J lost 3 bases. The CDR3 spells CASSRTGNYYEQYF. The DNA for the CDR3 is TGTGCCAGCAGCCGGACAGGGAATTACTACGAGCAGTACTTC.

The chain carries TRBV5-1 and TRBJ2-7; 16 bases align to TRBD2. The V segment lost 4 bases and the J segment 6 bases; nucleotides outside the gene matches: 10. Germline lookup yields CDR1 SGHRS and CDR2 YFSETQ. The CDR3 runs to 17 residues. The CDR3 protein is CASSPGLAGGPQGEQYF. The CDR3 region has the DNA TGCGCCAGCAGCCCGGGACTAGCGGGAGGGCCTCAAGGCGAGCAGTACTTC. The entire variable domain, with the rest obtained from reference TRBV5-1 and TRBJ2-7, is as follows: KAGVTQTPRYLIKTRGQQVTLSCSPISGHRSVSWYQQTPGQGLQFLFEYFSETQRNKGNFPGRFSGRQFSNSRSEMNVSTLELGDSALYLCASSPGLAGGPQGEQYFGPGTRLTVT.

This clone was counted only a few times. CDR3 DNA: TGTGCCAGCAGCCCCTCCGCCGGGAGATCCTACGAGCAGTACTTC. Translated: CASSPSAGRSYEQYF. The gene calls are TRBV5-6 and TRBJ2-7; TRBD2 is a possible D gene (6 bases). The CDR3 sequence is 15 residues long. From germline, CDR1 is SGHDT and CDR2 YYEEEE. Deletions cut 4 bases from V and 1 base from J, with 15 bases between.

CDR3 bases: TGTGCCTGGAGTGACAGTAACTATGGCTACACCTTC. Its translation is CAWSDSNYGYTF. The rearrangement links TRBV30 to TRBJ1-2; D remains unclear. This CDR3 is 12 amino acids long. In germline, CDR1 is GTSNPN, CDR2 SVGIG (reference sequence). Trimming cost V 1 base and J 1 base, with 4 bases left between them.

V gene TRBV7-2 combines with J gene TRBJ1-2, with 7 bases lining up with TRBD1. Germline loops: CDR1 SGHTA, CDR2 FQGNSA. The CDR3 sequence is 13 residues long. V shed 4 bases and J 8 bases; nucleotides not matched to a gene: 7. Here the CDR3 reads CASSSTGPLGYTF. In nucleotides, the CDR3 is TGTGCCAGCAGCTCGACAGGGCCCTTAGGCTACACCTTC. The full variable domain, in which reference TRBV7-2 and TRBJ1-2 provide the parts outside the CDR3, is GAGVSQSPSNKVTEKGKDVELRCDPISGHTALYWYRQSLGQGLEFLIYFQGNSAPDKSGLPSDRFSAERTGGSVSTLTIQRTQQEDSAVYLCASSSTGPLGYTFGSGTRLTVV.

The chain recombines TRBV29-1 with TRBJ2-5, with D possibly being TRBD2 (5 bases). V dropped 3 bases and J dropped 1 base, with 9 bases sitting between them. The CDR3 runs to 13 residues. CDR1 SQVTM and CDR2 ANQGSEA come from the germline V gene. CDR3 residues: CSVDLASQETQYF. The CDR3 coding sequence is TGCAGCGTTGATCTAGCATCCCAAGAGACCCAGTACTTC.

V is TRBV11-3 and J is TRBJ2-6; D is uncertain. V lost 3 bases and J 4 bases, leaving 4 bases between the germline ends. Per the germline V gene, CDR1 is SGHNT and CDR2 is YENEEA. CDR3 size: 13 residues. The CDR3 loop is CASSFSGANVLTF. The CDR3 region has the DNA TGTGCCAGCAGCTTTTCGGGGGCCAACGTCCTGACTTTC.

With regard to this clone: One junction end disagrees with the germline gene, perhaps due to a read error. The chain has TRBV5-1 and TRBJ2-1; D may be TRBD2 (5 bases). CDR1 and CDR2 from the germline V gene are SGHRS and YFSETQ. The CDR3 runs to 18 residues. The CDR3 is CVSSLTTLAQGSYNEQFF. CDR3 coding DNA: TGCGTCAGCAGCTTAACTACCCTAGCTCAAGGCTCCTACAATGAGCAGTTCTTC.

The chain is built from TRBV19 and TRBJ1-5, with 7 bases that match TRBD1. J lost 3 bases, V lost 4 bases, and 15 bases had no gene match. The CDR3 runs to 18 residues. Germline values: CDR1 LNHDA, CDR2 SQIVND (reference sequence). CDR3 region: CASSKGAGALYTNQPQHF. The CDR3 coding sequence is TGTGCCAGTAGTAAGGGGGCAGGGGCCCTCTATACCAATCAGCCCCAGCATTTT.

The rearrangement joins TRBV7-2 to TRBJ2-3, with 11 bases identical to TRBD2. V was pared by 4 bases and J by 4 bases, with 13 bases of the junction left unmatched. The CDR3 is made up of 18 amino acids. The germline V gene encodes CDR1 SGHTA and CDR2 FQGNSA. CDR3 residues: CASSSTLTSGSRADTQYF. The CDR3 DNA sequence: TGTGCCAGCAGCTCCACCCTCACTAGCGGGAGTCGGGCAGATACGCAGTATTTT.

CDR3 DNA sequence: TGTGCCAGCAGCGCAGGGAATACTGGAAACACCATATATTTT. This codes for CASSAGNTGNTIYF. The chain joins TRBV9 to TRBJ1-3; possibly TRBD1 for D (5 bases). CDR1 and CDR2 (germline): SGDLS, YYNGEE. Trimming left V 3 bases short and J 2 bases short, with 9 bases between. The CDR3 sequence is 14 residues long.

This clone was found a few times. V and J are TRBV5-1 and TRBJ1-1; D is uncertain. Trimming left V 0 bases short and J 10 bases short, with 10 bases between. This CDR3 is 12 amino acids long. Looked up from germline, CDR1 is SGHRS and CDR2 is YFSETQ. CDR3: CASSLGLSGAFF. The CDR3 nucleotides read TGCGCCAGCAGCTTGGGGTTAAGTGGAGCTTTCTTT.

The chain employs TRBV28 and TRBJ2-1, with D possibly being TRBD1 (7 bases). The V gene's germline CDR1 is MDHEN and CDR2 SYDVKM. The CDR3 runs 16 residues. Between the trimmed V and J ends, which lost 6 bases and 2 bases, there was a span of 17 bases. CDR3 coding DNA: TGTGCCAGCAGCCCAGGGGGACTGCCAACCTACAATGAGCAGTTCTTC. This codes for CASSPGGLPTYNEQFF.

V usage is TRBV30 and J usage is TRBJ1-5, with 8 bases fitting TRBD1. This CDR3 contains 16 residues. V dropped 2 bases and J dropped 4; count of bases not matched to a gene: 10. The V gene's germline CDR1 is GTSNPN and CDR2 SVGIG (reference sequence). CDR3 sequence (DNA): TGTGCCTGGAGTACCAGGACAGGGAGTGGGAATCAGCCCCAGCATTTT. This gives the protein CAWSTRTGSGNQPQHF. Full variable domain (outside the CDR3, taken from reference TRBV30 and TRBJ1-5): SQTIHQWPATLVQPVGSPLSLECTVEGTSNPNLYWYRQAAGRGLQLLFYSVGIGQISSEVPQNLSASRPQDRQFILSSKKLLLSDSGFYLCAWSTRTGSGNQPQHFGDGTRLSIL.

The chain carries TRBV2 and TRBJ1-4; maybe TRBD1 (6 bases). Between the trimmed V and J ends, which lost 6 bases and 6 bases, there was a span of 14 bases. The CDR3 consists of 14 residues. CDR1 is SNHLY and CDR2 is FYNNEI in the germline V gene. The CDR3 bases are TGTGCCAGCAGGAACAGGGTTGGGGATGAAAAACTGTTTTTT. Protein sequence: CASRNRVGDEKLFF.

This rearrangement joins TRBV7-9 to TRBJ2-1, with 10 bases aligning to TRBD2. This CDR3 is 16 amino acids long. V was clipped by 5 bases and J by 8 bases; unmatched bases: 12. CDR1 is SEHNR and CDR2 is FQNEAQ in the germline V gene (reference sequence). The CDR3 loop is CASSTYLAGAVYEQFF. As DNA, the CDR3 is TGTGCCAGCAGCACCTACCTAGCGGGAGCAGTCTATGAGCAGTTCTTC.

In nucleotides, the CDR3 is TGTGCCAGCAGCATACCAACTAGCGGGAGGAATGAGCAGTTCTTC. Translating it yields CASSIPTSGRNEQFF. The V and J genes are TRBV7-2 and TRBJ2-1; 12 bases match TRBD2. Germline CDR1 SGHTA, CDR2 FQGNSA. This CDR3 region has 15 residues. V gave up 5 bases and J gave up 7 bases; unmatched junction bases: 6.

The rearrangement links TRBV27 to TRBJ2-1; D perhaps matches TRBD1 (6 bases). Germline V CDR1 and CDR2: MNHEY, SMNVEV (reference sequence). V lost 6 bases and J 4 bases, leaving 10 bases between the germline ends. The CDR3 extends over 13 amino acids. Written as DNA, the CDR3 is TGTGCCAGCAGAAGGACAGAATACAATGAGCAGTTCTTC. It translates to CASRRTEYNEQFF.

The chain combines TRBV7-8 with TRBJ2-7, with TRBD1 matching 9 bases. The CDR3 is made up of 14 amino acids. Germline CDR1 reads SGHVS; CDR2 reads FQNEAQ. J gave up 5 bases and V 11 bases, and 13 bases lay outside the gene matches. The chain's CDR3 is CASTKSDRGDEQYF. The DNA for the CDR3 is TGTGCCTCTACTAAATCGGACAGGGGAGACGAGCAGTACTTC.

The chain employs TRBV6-6 and TRBJ2-7, with TRBD1 identical over 7 bases. The CDR3 is 13 residues long. V gave up 5 bases and J gave up 4 bases; unmatched junction bases: 5. In germline, CDR1 is MNHNY, CDR2 SVGAGI (reference sequence). The CDR3 loop is CASSPDRIYEQYF. The DNA of the CDR3 is TGTGCCAGCAGTCCGGACAGGATTTACGAGCAGTACTTC.

The chain recombines TRBV6-5 with TRBJ2-1, with D perhaps TRBD2 (5 bases). From germline, CDR1 is MNHEY and CDR2 SVGAGI. This CDR3 spans 14 amino acids. Trimming removed 2 bases from V and 5 bases from J, with 10 bases in between. The CDR3 loop reads CASSYLGSDNEQFF. The CDR3 region has the DNA TGTGCCAGCAGTTACCTTGGGAGCGACAATGAGCAGTTCTTC.

The chain combines TRBV18 with TRBJ2-1, with 8 bases fitting TRBD2. Germline lookup yields CDR1 KGHSH and CDR2 LQKENI. The CDR3 is 13 residues long. The junction had 7 bases not matched to a gene; V was cut back by 6 bases and J by 9 bases. The CDR3 region has the DNA TGTGCCAGCTCCACCCACGCGGGGGGTGAGCAGTTCTTC. Translating gives CASSTHAGGEQFF. Looking up the rest from reference TRBV18 and TRBJ2-1 gives the full variable domain: NAGVMQNPRHLVRRRGQEARLRCSPMKGHSHVYWYRQLPEEGLKFMVYLQKENIIDESGMPKERFSAEFPKEGPSILRIQQVVRGDSAAYFCASSTHAGGEQFFGPGTRLTVL.